This T cell receptor (beta chain) stems from a study of OX40 agonist ivuxolimab in advanced cancers. Study information: Dose-escalation patients' cancers were hepatocellular carcinoma, melanoma, renal cell or head and neck cancer. Three partial responders included one hepatocellular carcinoma patient and two cutaneous melanoma patients. General study points: Near-lowest levels of clonal expansion characterized partial responders at 0.1-3.0 mg/kg.

Note on this clone: What it binds is not known.

Individuals having autoimmune disease history or systemic immunosuppression were not enrolled. The repertoire was sequenced with immunoSEQ multiplex PCR; TCRdb's copy has only in-frame clones and lacks some. The sample includes tens of thousands of clones, over 80% seen only once; the top ten take less than 2%. In germline, CDR1 is SGHRS, CDR2 YFSETQ. Trimming at V came to 4 bases and at J to 7 bases, leaving 7 bases not matched to a gene. This CDR3 spans 14 amino acids. The chain employs TRBV5-1 and TRBJ1-4; 7 nucleotides match TRBD1. This receptor was identified in an adult with an advanced solid tumor such as melanoma, head and neck, liver or kidney cancer. Sequencing was performed on CD4+ or CD8+ T cells sorted from blood, taken in a trial of the OX40 agonist ivuxolimab. The CDR3 region has the DNA TGCGCCAGCAGCCGTGACAGGGAGGGTGAAAAACTGTTTTTT. This codes for CASSRDREGEKLFF.